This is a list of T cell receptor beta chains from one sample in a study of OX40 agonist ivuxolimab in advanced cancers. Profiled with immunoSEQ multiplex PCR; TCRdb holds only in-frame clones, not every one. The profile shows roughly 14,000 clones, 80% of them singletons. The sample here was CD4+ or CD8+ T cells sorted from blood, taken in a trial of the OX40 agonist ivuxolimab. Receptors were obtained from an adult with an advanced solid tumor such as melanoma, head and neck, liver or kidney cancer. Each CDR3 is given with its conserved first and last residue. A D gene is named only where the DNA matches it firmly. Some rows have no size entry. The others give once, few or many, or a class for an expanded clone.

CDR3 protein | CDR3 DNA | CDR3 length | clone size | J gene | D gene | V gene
CASSYEGTDTQYF | TGTGCCAGCAGTTACGAGGGGACAGATACGCAGTATTTT | 13 | once | TRBJ2-3 | - | TRBV6-6
CASSFHPPALAGGPYEQYF | TGTGCCAGCAGTTTTCATCCCCCAGCACTAGCGGGAGGTCCTTACGAGCAGTACTTC | 19 | - | TRBJ2-7 | TRBD2 | TRBV27
CAIRTGTYEQYF | TGTGCCATCCGGACAGGGACCTACGAGCAGTACTTC | 12 | - | TRBJ2-7 | TRBD1 | TRBV2
CASSPSDPFSQFF | TGTGCCAGCAGCCCCTCTGACCCATTCTCGCAGTTCTTC | 13 | - | TRBJ2-1 | - | TRBV9
CASSDWGLMREGYTDTQYF | TGTGCCAGCAGTGATTGGGGATTGATGCGGGAGGGATATACAGATACGCAGTATTTT | 19 | - | TRBJ2-3 | TRBD2 | TRBV6-1
CASSLDLNTEAFF | TGTGCCAGCAGCTTAGATCTGAACACTGAAGCTTTCTTT | 13 | few | TRBJ1-1 | - | TRBV7-9
CASSDGTFANQPQHF | TGTGCCAGCAGCGACGGGACATTCGCCAATCAGCCCCAGCATTTT | 15 | - | TRBJ1-5 | - | TRBV7-9
CASSDRDTYEQYF | TGCGCCAGCAGTGACAGGGACACCTACGAGCAGTACTTC | 13 | medium-sized | TRBJ2-7 | TRBD1 | TRBV5-1
CSVENTEAFF | TGCAGCGTTGAGAACACTGAAGCTTTCTTT | 10 | - | TRBJ1-1 | - | TRBV29-1
CASSVGIEQYF | TGTGCCAGCAGTGTCGGGATCGAGCAGTACTTC | 11 | few | TRBJ2-7 | - | TRBV2
CARSSPLTAPGAYGYTF | TGTGCCAGAAGCTCCCCACTGACCGCTCCCGGGGCCTATGGCTACACCTTC | 17 | - | TRBJ1-2 | - | TRBV5-3